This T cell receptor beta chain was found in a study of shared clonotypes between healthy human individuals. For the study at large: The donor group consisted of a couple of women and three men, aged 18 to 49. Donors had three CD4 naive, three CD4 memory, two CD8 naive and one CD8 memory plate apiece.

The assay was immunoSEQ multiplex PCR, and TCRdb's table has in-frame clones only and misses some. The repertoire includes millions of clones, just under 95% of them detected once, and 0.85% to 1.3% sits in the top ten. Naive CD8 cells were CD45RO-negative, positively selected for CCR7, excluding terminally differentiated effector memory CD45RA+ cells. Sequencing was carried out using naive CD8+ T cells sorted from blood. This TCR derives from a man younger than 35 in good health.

This chain's CDR3 is CASSEIEVYGYTF. The CDR3 bases are TGTGCCAGCAGTGAAATTGAGGTCTATGGCTACACCTTC. J is TRBJ1-2 and V is TRBV6-1, with no clear D. Germline CDR1 reads MNHNS; CDR2 reads SASEGT. The germline V and J ends were trimmed by 2 bases and 4 bases, with 8 bases remaining between them. The length of the CDR3 is 13 residues.